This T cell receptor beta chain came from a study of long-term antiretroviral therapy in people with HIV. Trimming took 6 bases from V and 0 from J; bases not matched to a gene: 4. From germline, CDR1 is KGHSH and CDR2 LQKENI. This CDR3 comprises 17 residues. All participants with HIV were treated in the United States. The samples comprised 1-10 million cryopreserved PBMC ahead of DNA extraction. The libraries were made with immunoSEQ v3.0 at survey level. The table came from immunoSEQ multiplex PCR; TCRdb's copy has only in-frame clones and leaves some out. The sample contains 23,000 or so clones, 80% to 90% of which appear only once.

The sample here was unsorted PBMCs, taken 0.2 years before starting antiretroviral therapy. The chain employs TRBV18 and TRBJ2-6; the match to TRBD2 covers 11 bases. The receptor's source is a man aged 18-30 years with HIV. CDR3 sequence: CASSLSGRGSGANVLTF. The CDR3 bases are TGTGCCAGCTCTCTTAGCGGGAGGGGCTCTGGGGCCAACGTCCTGACTTTC.